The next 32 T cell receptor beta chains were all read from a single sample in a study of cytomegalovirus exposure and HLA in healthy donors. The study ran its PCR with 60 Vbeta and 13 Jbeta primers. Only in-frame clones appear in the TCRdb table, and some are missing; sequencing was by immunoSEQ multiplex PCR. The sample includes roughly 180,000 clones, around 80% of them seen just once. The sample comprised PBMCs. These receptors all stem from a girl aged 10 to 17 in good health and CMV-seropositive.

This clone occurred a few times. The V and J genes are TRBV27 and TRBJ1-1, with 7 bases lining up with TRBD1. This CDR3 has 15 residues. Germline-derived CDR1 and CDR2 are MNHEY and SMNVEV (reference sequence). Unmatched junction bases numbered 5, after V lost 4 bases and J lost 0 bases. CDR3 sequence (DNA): TGTGCCAGCAGTTGGGACAGCTTCATGAACACTGAAGCTTTCTTT. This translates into CASSWDSFMNTEAFF.

For the CDR3, the DNA is TGCGCCAGCAGCTTGGGGGGCAGGAACACTGAAGCTTTCTTT. It codes for CASSLGGRNTEAFF. The genes are TRBV5-1 and TRBJ1-1; perhaps TRBD1 as D (5 bases). The CDR3 loop spans 14 amino acids. Germline CDR1 and CDR2: SGHRS and YFSETQ. Deletions cut 0 bases from V and 1 base from J, with 7 bases between.

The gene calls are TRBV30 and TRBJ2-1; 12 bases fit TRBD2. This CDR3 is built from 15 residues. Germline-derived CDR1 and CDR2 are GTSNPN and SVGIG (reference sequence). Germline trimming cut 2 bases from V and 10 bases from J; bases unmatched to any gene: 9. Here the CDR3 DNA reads TGTGCCTGGAGTTCAAAAGGACTAGCGGGATTAGAGCAGTTCTTC. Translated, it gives CAWSSKGLAGLEQFF.

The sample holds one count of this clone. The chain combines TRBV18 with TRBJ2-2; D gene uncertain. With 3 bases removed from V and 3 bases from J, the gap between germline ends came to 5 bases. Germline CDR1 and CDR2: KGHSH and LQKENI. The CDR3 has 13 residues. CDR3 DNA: TGTGCCAGCTCACCGCGAGACACCGGGGAGCTGTTTTTT. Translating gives CASSPRDTGELFF.

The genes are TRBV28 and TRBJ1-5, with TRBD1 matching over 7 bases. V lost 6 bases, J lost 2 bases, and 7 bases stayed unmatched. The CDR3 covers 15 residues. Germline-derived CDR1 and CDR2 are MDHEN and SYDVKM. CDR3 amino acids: CASRARGLGNQPQHF. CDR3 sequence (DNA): TGTGCCAGCAGGGCGAGGGGGCTTGGCAATCAGCCCCAGCATTTT.

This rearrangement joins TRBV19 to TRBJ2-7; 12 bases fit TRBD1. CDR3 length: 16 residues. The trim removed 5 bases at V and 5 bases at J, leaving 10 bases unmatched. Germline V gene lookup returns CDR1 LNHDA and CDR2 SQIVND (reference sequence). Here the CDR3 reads CASSPTGQGASDEQYF. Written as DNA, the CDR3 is TGTGCCAGTAGTCCTACGGGACAGGGGGCGTCGGACGAGCAGTACTTC.

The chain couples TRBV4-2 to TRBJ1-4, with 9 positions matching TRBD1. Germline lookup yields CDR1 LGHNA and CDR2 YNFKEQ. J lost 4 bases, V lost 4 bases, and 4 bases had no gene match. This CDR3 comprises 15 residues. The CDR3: CASSPRTGDNEKLFF. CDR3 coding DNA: TGTGCCAGCAGCCCCCGGACAGGGGATAATGAAAAACTGTTTTTT.

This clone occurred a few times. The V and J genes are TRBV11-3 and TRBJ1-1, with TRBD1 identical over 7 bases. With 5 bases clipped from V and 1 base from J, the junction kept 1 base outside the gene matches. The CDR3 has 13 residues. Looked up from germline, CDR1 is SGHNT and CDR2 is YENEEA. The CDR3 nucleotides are TGTGCCAGCAGCCGGGACAGGAACACTGAAGCTTTCTTT. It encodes CASSRDRNTEAFF.

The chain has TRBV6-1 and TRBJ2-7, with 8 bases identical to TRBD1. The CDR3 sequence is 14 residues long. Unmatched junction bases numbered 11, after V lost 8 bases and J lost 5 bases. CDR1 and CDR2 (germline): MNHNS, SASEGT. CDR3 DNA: TGTGCCAGCCACCTTGGGGGACAGGCCAACGAGCAGTACTTC. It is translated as CASHLGGQANEQYF.

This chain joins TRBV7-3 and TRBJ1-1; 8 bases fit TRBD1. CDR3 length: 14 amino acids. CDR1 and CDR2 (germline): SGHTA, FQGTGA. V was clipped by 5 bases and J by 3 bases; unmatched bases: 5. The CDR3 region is CASSATGADTEAFF. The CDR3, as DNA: TGTGCCAGCAGCGCGACAGGGGCGGACACTGAAGCTTTCTTT. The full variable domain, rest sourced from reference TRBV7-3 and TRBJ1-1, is GAGVSQTPSNKVTEKGKYVELRCDPISGHTALYWYRQSLGQGPEFLIYFQGTGAADDSGLPNDRFFAVRPEGSVSTLKIQRTERGDSAVYLCASSATGADTEAFFGQGTRLTVV.

Written as DNA, the CDR3 is TGTGCCAGCAGAGCCGGGAGTAGCAATCAGCCCCAGCATTTT. Its protein product is CASRAGSSNQPQHF. The rearrangement joins TRBV2 to TRBJ1-5; D remains unclear. The V end was cut by 6 bases, the J end by 0 bases, with 9 bases between. CDR3 size: 14 residues. Germline values: CDR1 SNHLY, CDR2 FYNNEI.

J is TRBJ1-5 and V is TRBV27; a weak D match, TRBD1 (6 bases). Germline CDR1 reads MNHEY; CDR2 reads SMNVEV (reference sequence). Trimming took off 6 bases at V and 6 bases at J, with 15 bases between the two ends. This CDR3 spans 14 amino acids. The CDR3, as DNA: TGTGCCAGCAGACTGGGGGGGGCAGGTCAGCCCCAGCATTTT. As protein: CASRLGGAGQPQHF.

CDR3 in amino acids: CASSPELLQGPTYGYTF. CDR3 DNA: TGTGCCAGCTCACCAGAGTTACTACAGGGGCCCACTTATGGCTACACCTTC. The chain uses TRBV18 and TRBJ1-2; TRBD1 aligns across 7 bases. CDR3 length: 17 amino acids. Per germline, CDR1 KGHSH and CDR2 LQKENI. V was pared by 2 bases and J by 5 bases, with 14 bases of the junction left unmatched.

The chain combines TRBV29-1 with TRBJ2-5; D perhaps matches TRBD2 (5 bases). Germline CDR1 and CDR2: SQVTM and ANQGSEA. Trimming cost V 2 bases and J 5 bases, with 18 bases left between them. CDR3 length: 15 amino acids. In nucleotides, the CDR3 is TGCAGCGTTGAACATGGGAGCGGACGGTGGGAGACCCAGTACTTC. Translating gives CSVEHGSGRWETQYF.

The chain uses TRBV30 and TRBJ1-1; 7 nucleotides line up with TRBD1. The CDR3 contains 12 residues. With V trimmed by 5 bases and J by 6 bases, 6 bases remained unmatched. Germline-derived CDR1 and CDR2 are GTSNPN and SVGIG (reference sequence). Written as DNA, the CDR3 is TGTGCCTGGGCCGGAGGGGGCTCTGAAGCTTTCTTT. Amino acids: CAWAGGGSEAFF.

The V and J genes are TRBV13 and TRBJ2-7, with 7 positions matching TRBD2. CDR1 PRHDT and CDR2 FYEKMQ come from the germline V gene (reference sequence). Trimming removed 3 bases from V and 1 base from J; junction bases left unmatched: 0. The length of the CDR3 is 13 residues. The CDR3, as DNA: TGTGCCAGCAGCTTCGGGAGGTCCTACGAGCAGTACTTC. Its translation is CASSFGRSYEQYF.

CDR3 protein: CASSLQGNTEAFF. CDR3 bases: TGTGCCAGCAGCTTACAGGGGAACACTGAAGCTTTCTTT. The V gene is TRBV7-2, the J gene TRBJ1-1; TRBD1 is a possible D gene (5 bases). V was trimmed by 2 bases and J by 1 base, leaving 5 bases between them. Germline V gives CDR1 SGHTA, CDR2 FQGNSA. This CDR3 spans 13 amino acids.

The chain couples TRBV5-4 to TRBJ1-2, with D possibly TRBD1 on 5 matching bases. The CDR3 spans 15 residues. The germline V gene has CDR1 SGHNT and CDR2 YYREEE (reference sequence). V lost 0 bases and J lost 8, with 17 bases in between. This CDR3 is CASSLVGSTGEGYTF. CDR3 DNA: TGTGCCAGCAGCTTGGTGGGGTCGACGGGGGAGGGCTACACCTTC.

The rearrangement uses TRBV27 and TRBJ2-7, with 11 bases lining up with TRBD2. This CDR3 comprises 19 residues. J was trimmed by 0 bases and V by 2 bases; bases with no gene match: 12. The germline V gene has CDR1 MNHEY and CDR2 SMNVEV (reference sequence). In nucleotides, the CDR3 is TGTGCCAGCAGTTTACGCCCTCCACTAGCGGGAGAGGGCTCCTACGAGCAGTACTTC. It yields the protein CASSLRPPLAGEGSYEQYF.

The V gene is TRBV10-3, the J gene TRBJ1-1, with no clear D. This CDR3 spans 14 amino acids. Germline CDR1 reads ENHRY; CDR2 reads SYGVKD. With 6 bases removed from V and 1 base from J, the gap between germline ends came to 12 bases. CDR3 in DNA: TGTGCCATCAGGGAACGGGAGACGAACACTGAAGCTTTCTTT. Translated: CAIRERETNTEAFF.

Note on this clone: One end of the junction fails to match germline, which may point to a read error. The CDR3 nucleotides read TGTTCCAGCAACAGGGTTAATGAAAAACTGTTTTTT. As protein: CSSNRVNEKLFF. This rearrangement joins TRBV7-9 to TRBJ1-4; the D gene is possibly TRBD1 (6 bases). The V gene's germline CDR1 is SEHNR and CDR2 FQNEAQ (reference sequence). This CDR3 is built from 12 residues.

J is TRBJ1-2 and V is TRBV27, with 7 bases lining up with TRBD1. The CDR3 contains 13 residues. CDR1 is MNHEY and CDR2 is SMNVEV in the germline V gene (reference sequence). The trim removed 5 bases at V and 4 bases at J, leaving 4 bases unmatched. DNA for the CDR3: TGTGCCAGCAGTCCGGGACAGCGCTATGGCTACACCTTC. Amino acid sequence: CASSPGQRYGYTF.

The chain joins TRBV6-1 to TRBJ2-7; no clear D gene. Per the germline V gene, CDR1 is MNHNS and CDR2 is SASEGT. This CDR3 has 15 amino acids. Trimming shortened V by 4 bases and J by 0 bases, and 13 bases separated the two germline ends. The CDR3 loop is CASSGASSDSYEQYF. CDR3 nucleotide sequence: TGTGCCAGCAGTGGGGCAAGTTCAGACTCCTACGAGCAGTACTTC.

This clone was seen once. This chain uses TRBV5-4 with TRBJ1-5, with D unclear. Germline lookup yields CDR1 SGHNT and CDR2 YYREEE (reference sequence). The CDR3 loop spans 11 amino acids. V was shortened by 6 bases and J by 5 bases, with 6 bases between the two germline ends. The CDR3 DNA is TGTGCCAGCACCCCTGATCAGCCCCAGCATTTT. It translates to CASTPDQPQHF. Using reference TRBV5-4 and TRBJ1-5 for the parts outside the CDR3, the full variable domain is ETGVTQSPTHLIKTRGQQVTLRCSSQSGHNTVSWYQQALGQGPQFIFQYYREEENGRGNFPPRFSGLQFPNYSSELNVNALELDDSALYLCASTPDQPQHFGDGTRLSIL.

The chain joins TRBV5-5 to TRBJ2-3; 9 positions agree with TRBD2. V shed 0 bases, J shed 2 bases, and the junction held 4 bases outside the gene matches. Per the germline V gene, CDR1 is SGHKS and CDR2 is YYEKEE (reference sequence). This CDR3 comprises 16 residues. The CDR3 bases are TGTGCCAGCAGCTTGGGTGCTAGCGGGATCACAGATACGCAGTATTTT. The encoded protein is CASSLGASGITDTQYF.

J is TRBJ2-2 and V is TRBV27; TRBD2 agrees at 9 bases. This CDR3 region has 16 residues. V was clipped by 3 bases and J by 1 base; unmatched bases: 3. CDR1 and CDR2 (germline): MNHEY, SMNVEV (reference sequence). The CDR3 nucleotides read TGTGCCAGCAGTTTTGGCGGGAGGGTGAACACCGGGGAGCTGTTTTTT. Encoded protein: CASSFGGRVNTGELFF.

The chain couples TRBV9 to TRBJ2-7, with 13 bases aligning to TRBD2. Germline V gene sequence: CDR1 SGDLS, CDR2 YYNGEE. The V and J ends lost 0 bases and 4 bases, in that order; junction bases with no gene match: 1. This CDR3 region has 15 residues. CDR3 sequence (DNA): TGTGCCAGCAGCGTAGGGACTAGCGGGAGTTACGAGCAGTACTTC. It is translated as CASSVGTSGSYEQYF.

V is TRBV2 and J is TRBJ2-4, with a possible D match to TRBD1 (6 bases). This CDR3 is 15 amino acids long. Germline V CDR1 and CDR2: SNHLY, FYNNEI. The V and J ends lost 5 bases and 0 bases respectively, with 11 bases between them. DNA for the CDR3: TGTGCCAGCAGTCGGACAGATCTAGCCAAAAACATTCAGTACTTC. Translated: CASSRTDLAKNIQYF.

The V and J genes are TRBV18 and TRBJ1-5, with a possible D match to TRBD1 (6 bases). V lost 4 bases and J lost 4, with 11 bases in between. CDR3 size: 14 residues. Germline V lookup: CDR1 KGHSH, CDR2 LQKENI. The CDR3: CASSLAGVNQPQHF. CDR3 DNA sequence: TGTGCCAGCTCACTGGCAGGGGTTAATCAGCCCCAGCATTTT.

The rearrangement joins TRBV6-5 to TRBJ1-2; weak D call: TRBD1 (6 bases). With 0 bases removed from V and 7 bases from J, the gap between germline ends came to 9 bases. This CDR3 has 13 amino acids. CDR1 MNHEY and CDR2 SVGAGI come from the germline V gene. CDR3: CASSYSRTVGYTF. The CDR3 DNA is TGTGCCAGCAGTTACTCCCGGACAGTTGGCTACACCTTC.

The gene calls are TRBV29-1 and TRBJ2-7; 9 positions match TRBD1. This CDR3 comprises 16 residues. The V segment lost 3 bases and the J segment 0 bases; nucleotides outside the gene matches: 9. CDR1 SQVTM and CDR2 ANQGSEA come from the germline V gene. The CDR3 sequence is CSVERPTGGSSYEQYF. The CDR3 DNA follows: TGCAGCGTTGAGCGGCCGACAGGGGGTTCCTCCTACGAGCAGTACTTC.

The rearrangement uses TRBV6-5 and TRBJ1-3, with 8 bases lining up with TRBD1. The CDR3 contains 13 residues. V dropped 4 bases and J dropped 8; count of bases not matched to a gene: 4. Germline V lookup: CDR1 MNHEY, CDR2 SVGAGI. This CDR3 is CASSFDRGDTIYF. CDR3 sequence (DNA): TGTGCCAGCAGTTTCGACAGGGGTGACACCATATATTTT.